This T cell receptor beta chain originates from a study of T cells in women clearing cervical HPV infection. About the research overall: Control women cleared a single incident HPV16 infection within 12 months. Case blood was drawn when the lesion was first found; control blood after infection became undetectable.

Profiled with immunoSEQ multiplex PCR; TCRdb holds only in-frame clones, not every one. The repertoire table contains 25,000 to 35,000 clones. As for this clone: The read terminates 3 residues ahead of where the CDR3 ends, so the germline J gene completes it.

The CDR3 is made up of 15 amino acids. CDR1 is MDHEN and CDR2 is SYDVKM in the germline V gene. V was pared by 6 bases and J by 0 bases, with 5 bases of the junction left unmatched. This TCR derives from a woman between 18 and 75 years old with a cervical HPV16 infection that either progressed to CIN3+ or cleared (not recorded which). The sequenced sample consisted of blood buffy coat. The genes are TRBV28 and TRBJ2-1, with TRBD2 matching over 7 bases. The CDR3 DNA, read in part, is TGTGCCAGCAGATCTAGCGGTTACTCCTACAATGAG. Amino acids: CASRSSGYSYNE. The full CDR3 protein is CASRSSGYSYNEQFF.